A selection of T cell receptor beta chains follows, all from one sample in a study of T cell responses to AZD1222 COVID-19 vaccine. TCRdb's table, derived via immunoSEQ multiplex PCR, lists solely in-frame clones and lacks some. Of 80,000 or so clones listed, around nine tenths are singletons. The sequences come from peripheral blood, collected on day 0 of AZD1222 vaccination. These receptors were taken from an adult in good health. The CDR3 runs from the conserved cysteine through the conserved F or W. The D gene is left open where the match is weak. Rows may omit the clone size; those that give it use once, few, many or a size class.

D gene,J gene,CDR3 length,clone size,V gene,CDR3 protein,CDR3 DNA
NA,TRBJ2-7,11,NA,TRBV7-9,CASSLSSEQYF,TGTGCCAGCAGCTTATCATCCGAGCAGTACTTC
TRBD2,TRBJ2-3,15,once,TRBV15,CATSRPGTRPESQYF,TGTGCCACCAGCAGACCCGGGACTAGACCTGAATCGCAGTATTTT
NA,TRBJ2-1,11,NA,TRBV10-2,CASSGSYEQFF,TGCGCCAGCAGCGGGAGCTATGAGCAGTTCTTC
NA,TRBJ1-1,16,NA,TRBV9,CASSVAGTRVNTEAFF,TGTGCCAGCAGCGTAGCAGGGACGCGTGTGAACACTGAAGCTTTCTTT
NA,TRBJ1-1,12,NA,TRBV30,CAWILMNTEAFF,TGTGCCTGGATTCTTATGAACACTGAAGCTTTCTTT
NA,TRBJ2-7,16,NA,TRBV7-5,CARSLKIKSGQYEQYF,TGTGCCAGAAGCTTAAAGATTAAATCAGGGCAATACGAGCAGTACTTC
NA,TRBJ1-6,15,NA,TRBV6-1,CASSDHRLYNSPLHF,TGTGCCAGCAGTGACCACAGACTCTATAATTCACCCCTCCACTTT
NA,TRBJ2-5,14,NA,TRBV30,CAWSGAGGLETQYF,TGTGCCTGGAGTGGGGCAGGGGGGTTGGAGACCCAGTACTTC
NA,TRBJ1-1,12,NA,TRBV29-1,CSARDTNTEAFF,TGCAGCGCAAGGGACACGAACACTGAAGCTTTCTTT
NA,TRBJ2-1,15,NA,TRBV10-3,CAIGPVEVRMSEQFF,TGTGCCATCGGCCCCGTGGAGGTACGAATGAGTGAGCAGTTCTTC
TRBD1,TRBJ1-1,15,NA,TRBV9,CASSPRGGGNTEAFF,TGTGCCAGCAGCCCCCGAGGGGGCGGGAACACTGAAGCTTTCTTT
NA,TRBJ2-5,16,NA,TRBV13,CASSLGPTGTQETQYF,TGTGCCAGCAGCTTAGGGCCCACAGGAACCCAAGAGACCCAGTACTTC
TRBD1,TRBJ2-7,14,NA,TRBV11-1,CASSDRDRGREQYF,TGTGCCAGCAGCGACCGGGACAGGGGGCGTGAGCAGTACTTC
NA,TRBJ1-1,14,once,TRBV5-1,CASSLAPPNTEAFF,TGCGCCAGCAGCTTGGCCCCCCCGAACACTGAAGCTTTCTTT
TRBD2,TRBJ2-1,14,NA,TRBV3-1/TRBV3-2,CASSPRTSGDRQFF,TGTGCCAGCAGCCCTAGGACTAGCGGGGACCGGCAGTTCTTC
NA,TRBJ1-1,15,once,TRBV18,CASSVSVRSNTEAFF,TGTGCCAGCTCCGTTTCGGTGAGATCGAACACTGAAGCTTTCTTT
NA,TRBJ1-5,15,once,TRBV6-5,CASSYGGGSNQPQHF,TGTGCCAGCAGTTACGGGGGGGGTAGCAATCAGCCCCAGCATTTT
NA,TRBJ1-4,13,few,TRBV27,CASSGRGQEKLFF,TGTGCCAGCAGCGGGAGGGGTCAAGAAAAACTGTTTTTT
TRBD1,TRBJ2-7,15,few,TRBV28,CASISYRTGLGEQYF,TGTGCCAGCATTTCCTATCGGACAGGGCTCGGGGAGCAGTACTTC
NA,TRBJ1-4,14,NA,TRBV5-4,CASSLKTTNEKLFF,TGTGCCAGCAGCTTGAAGACAACTAATGAAAAACTGTTTTTT
NA,TRBJ1-6,14,NA,TRBV7-9,CASSLMGDSSPLHF,TGTGCCAGCAGCTTGATGGGGGACTCTTCACCCCTCCACTTT
TRBD1,TRBJ1-2,14,NA,TRBV7-8,CASSLGQGDYGYTF,TGTGCCAGCAGCTTGGGACAGGGAGACTATGGCTACACCTTC
TRBD1,TRBJ2-2,15,once,TRBV18,CASSPWTGATGELFF,TGTGCCAGCTCACCATGGACAGGGGCTACCGGGGAGCTGTTTTTT
NA,TRBJ1-1,19,NA,TRBV7-2,CASSFRLLPGTVKPLEAFF,TGTGCCAGCAGCTTTCGGCTCCTTCCCGGGACCGTCAAACCCCTTGAAGCTTTCTTT
NA,TRBJ1-6,10,NA,TRBV11-2,CASTESPLHF,TGTGCCAGCACCGAATCACCCCTCCACTTT